Listed below are T cell receptor beta chains from one sample, sequenced in a study of beta chain features in type 1 diabetes. The protocol was immunoSEQ multiplex PCR, while the TCRdb copy is restricted to in-frame clones and leaves out a portion. The table lists hundreds of thousands of clones, around an eighth of them singletons, with 0.04% in the top ten. The source material was naive CD4+ T cells from blood. All receptors come from a man aged 18 to 30 with type 1 diabetes. Each CDR3 is given with its conserved first and last residue. Each record gives: V gene, CDR3 length, CDR3 protein.

>TRBV5-4|17
CASSLEAHRVMNTEAFF
>TRBV9|15
CASSVAQGSNTEAFF
>TRBV19|13
CATSRGYDQPQHF
>TRBV4-3|13
CASSYDGNTEAFF
>TRBV5-4|15
CASSFAGGPQETQYF
>TRBV5-5|17
CASSLALQALITGELFF
>TRBV11-1|13
CASSRDRGQPQHF
>TRBV2|16
CASSEEGPHSGNTIYF
>TRBV2|16
CASSTDTTGGNQPQHF
>TRBV10-2|13
CASTASGSREQFF
>TRBV7-9|14
CASTNQAINYGYTF
>TRBV28|14
CASSRGDRPHGYTF
>TRBV28|12
CATWGADQPQHF
>TRBV6-6|11
CASSRNTEAFF
>TRBV13|16
CASSRIWGQREYGYTF
>TRBV15|18
CATSTRATERATNEKLFF
>TRBV10-3|14
CAISAARGNQPQHF
>TRBV7-2|18
CASSPKRDPRLKANVLTF
>TRBV6-5|16
CASSYVSASSTDTQYF
>TRBV7-2|12
CASSLGIHEQFF
>TRBV18|15
CASSPSGQTAGTQYF
>TRBV7-2|13
CASRSWTGDEQYF
>TRBV28|11
CASSLGLEQYF
>TRBV18|13
CASSLNKNTEAFF
>TRBV30|11
CAWSVKYEQYF
>TRBV6-5|13
CASSEIERLEQFF
>TRBV7-2|13
CASGGNSNQPQHF
>TRBV18|14
CASSPGPGNQPQHF
>TRBV5-8|14
CASSLGGAYNEQFF
>TRBV9|15
CASSVGGATNEKLFF
>TRBV2|14
CASSESTANQPQHF
>TRBV7-3|13
CASSLTYDTEAFF
>TRBV5-1|11
CSGGAQETQYF
>TRBV4-1|15
CASSQDLRAGDGYTF
>TRBV19|15
CASSLQSGLYNEQFF
>TRBV9|15
CASSVLDRDNSPLHF
>TRBV7-2|16
CASSLAGTGAYSPLHF
>TRBV7-9|14
CASSFGSTNSPLHF
>TRBV28|15
CASSRPTSSYNEQFF
>TRBV9|13
CASSVESPGELFF
>TRBV28|15
CASSLWGPRMGKLFF
>TRBV25-1|14
CASSPPGNYYEQYF
>TRBV28|12
CASSLNNYEQYF
>TRBV19|16
CASSIAPSGSLLTQFF
>TRBV14|14
CASSLGQGNHEQYF
>TRBV10-3|13
CAILAGGTDTQYF
>TRBV4-2|16
CASSQETSGGTDTQYF
>TRBV5-1|14
CASSLGQQNTEAFF